This T cell receptor (beta chain) was obtained from a study of cytomegalovirus exposure and HLA in healthy donors. General study findings and limits: Looking again later, the authors saw that most CMV-associated TCR beta chains seemed HLA-restricted. Previous analysis showed most TCR beta V segments were productive about 87% or about 30% of the time.

The PCR had 60 Vbeta and 13 Jbeta primers. Repertoires were generated with immunoSEQ multiplex PCR, while TCRdb's copy carries only in-frame clones and drops some. The sample lists over 150,000 clones, roughly 80% seen once, with about 2.5% in the top ten. On this clone: The antigen is unknown.

The CDR3 runs 17 residues. Germline-derived CDR1 and CDR2 are MGHDK and SYGVNS. Between the trimmed V and J ends, which lost 2 bases and 0 bases, there was a span of 14 bases. This clonotype was obtained from a male donor in good health and CMV-seronegative. The sample was PBMCs. This chain connects TRBV25-1 to TRBJ2-1; TRBD1 might be the D (6 bases). The DNA of the CDR3 is TGTGCCAGCAGTGAAAAGGACAGTATAAGCTCCTACAATGAGCAGTTCTTC. Its protein is CASSEKDSISSYNEQFF.